The sequence of this T cell receptor (beta chain) was determined in a study of human T cells and chemical hapten exposure. On the study more broadly: Recorded diagnoses among the mostly female patients were alopecia areata, totalis or universalis.

The CDR3 has 15 amino acids. Germline V gene sequence: CDR1 SEHNR, CDR2 FQNEAQ (reference sequence). V was pared by 5 bases and J by 10 bases, with 8 bases of the junction left unmatched. TCRdb itself ran the RACE reads through MiXCR, one entry per CDR3 protein. The table shows over 70,000 distinct CDR3 sequences, with 11% occurring only once. Time point of the sample: patch test 2, 6 weeks after DPC sensitization. As to treatment: therapeutic diphenylcyclopropenone sensitization with weekly scalp DPC. This clonotype was observed at least ten times. Its specificity is not known. General study points: Sensitizing to DPC left TCRs with a frequency above 1 in 1000 unaltered.

This sequence was found in a man aged 18 to 29 with alopecia areata. Some clones in this sample may be carry-over from other donors' samples. The chain recombines TRBV7-9 with TRBJ1-6; 10 nucleotides align to TRBD1. The sequenced sample was whole blood, obtained in connection with sensitization to the hapten diphenylcyclopropenone (DPC). As DNA, the CDR3 is TGTGCCAGCAGCCCAGGCGCGGACAGGGGGTCACCCCTCCACTTT. Translation: CASSPGADRGSPLHF.